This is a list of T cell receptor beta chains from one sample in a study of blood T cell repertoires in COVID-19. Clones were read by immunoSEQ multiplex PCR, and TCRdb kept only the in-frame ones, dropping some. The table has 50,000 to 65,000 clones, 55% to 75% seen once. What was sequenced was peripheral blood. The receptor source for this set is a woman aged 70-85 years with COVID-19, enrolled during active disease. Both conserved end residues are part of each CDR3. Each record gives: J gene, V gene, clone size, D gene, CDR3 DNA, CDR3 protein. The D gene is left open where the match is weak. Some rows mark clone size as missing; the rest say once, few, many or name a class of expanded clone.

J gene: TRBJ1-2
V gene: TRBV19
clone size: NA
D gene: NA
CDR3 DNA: TGTGCCACCAACCACCCAGGGTCAGGCTATGGCTACACCTTC
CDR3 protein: CATNHPGSGYGYTF

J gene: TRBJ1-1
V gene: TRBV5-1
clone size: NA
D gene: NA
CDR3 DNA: TGCGCCAGCAGCGTCTCACAGTTGTTGAACACTGAAGCTTTCTTT
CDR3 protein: CASSVSQLLNTEAFF

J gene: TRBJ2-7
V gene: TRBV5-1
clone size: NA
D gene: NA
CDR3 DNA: TGCGCCAGCAGCCCGAGCCCTGGCGGAGAGCAGTACTTC
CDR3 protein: CASSPSPGGEQYF

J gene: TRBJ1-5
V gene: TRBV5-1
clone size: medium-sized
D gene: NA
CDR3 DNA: TGCGCCAGCAGCTTGGGTGCTAATTTTCCCCAGCATTTT
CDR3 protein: CASSLGANFPQHF

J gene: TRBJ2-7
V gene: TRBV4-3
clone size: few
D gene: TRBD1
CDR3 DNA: TGCGCCAGCAGCCAAGATCACAGGGGCCCTTTCCCCTACGAGCAGTACTTC
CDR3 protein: CASSQDHRGPFPYEQYF

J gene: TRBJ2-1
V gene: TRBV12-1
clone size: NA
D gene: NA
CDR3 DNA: TGTGCCAGCAGCCTCTCGGACAGGGGGAAAGGTGAGCAGTTCTTC
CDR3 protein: CASSLSDRGKGEQFF

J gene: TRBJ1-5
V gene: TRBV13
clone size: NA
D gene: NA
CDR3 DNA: TGTGCCAGCAGCCTAAAGGGGAGCAATCAGCCCCAGCATTTT
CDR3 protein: CASSLKGSNQPQHF

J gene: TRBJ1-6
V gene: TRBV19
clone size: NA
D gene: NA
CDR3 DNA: TGTGCCAGTAGTATGGTCCCAGGCTCACCCCTCCACTTT
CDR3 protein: CASSMVPGSPLHF

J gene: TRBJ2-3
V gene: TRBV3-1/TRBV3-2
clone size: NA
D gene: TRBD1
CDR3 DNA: TGTGCCAGCAGCCATTACCGGGACAGGGGGAACACAGATACGCAGTATTTT
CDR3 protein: CASSHYRDRGNTDTQYF

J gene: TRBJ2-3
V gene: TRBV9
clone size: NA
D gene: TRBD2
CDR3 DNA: TGTGCCAGCAGCGTAAGTAGCGGGGGGGCCCGAGGAGATACGCAGTATTTT
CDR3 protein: CASSVSSGGARGDTQYF

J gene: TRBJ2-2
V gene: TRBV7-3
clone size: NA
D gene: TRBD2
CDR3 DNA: TGTGCCAGCAGCTTAAATGCCGGGAGGGCCGGCGGGGAGCTGTTTTTT
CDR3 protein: CASSLNAGRAGGELFF

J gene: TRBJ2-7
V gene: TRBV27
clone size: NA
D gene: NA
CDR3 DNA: TGTGCCAGCAGTTTTGGGGAGTCCTCCTACGAGCAGTACTTC
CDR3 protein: CASSFGESSYEQYF

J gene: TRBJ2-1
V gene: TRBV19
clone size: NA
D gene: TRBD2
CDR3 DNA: TGTGCCAGCGTCCCCTCCCCTAGCGGGGGGTACCGGGAGCAGTTCTTC
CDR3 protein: CASVPSPSGGYREQFF

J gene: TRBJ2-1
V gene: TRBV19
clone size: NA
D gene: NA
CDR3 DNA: TGTGCCAGTAGTTCCCGGACCCGGCAGGGAAATGAGCAGTTCTTC
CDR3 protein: CASSSRTRQGNEQFF

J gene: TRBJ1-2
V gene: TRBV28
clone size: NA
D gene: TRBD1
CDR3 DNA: TGTGCCAGCAGTCTCTGGGGACAGGGGAACTATGGCTACACCTTC
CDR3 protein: CASSLWGQGNYGYTF

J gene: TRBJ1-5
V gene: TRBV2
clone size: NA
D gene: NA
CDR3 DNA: TGTGCCAGCGCGACGGAGCTGTCCGGCCAGCCCCAGCATTTT
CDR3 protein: CASATELSGQPQHF

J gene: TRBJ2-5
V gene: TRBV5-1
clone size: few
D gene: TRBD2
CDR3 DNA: TGCGCCAGCGGACTAGCGGGGGGGGAAGAGACCCAGTACTTC
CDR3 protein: CASGLAGGEETQYF

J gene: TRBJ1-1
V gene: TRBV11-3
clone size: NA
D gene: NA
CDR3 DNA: TGTGCCAGCAGCTTAGCCAGTTACACTGAAGCTTTCTTT
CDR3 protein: CASSLASYTEAFF

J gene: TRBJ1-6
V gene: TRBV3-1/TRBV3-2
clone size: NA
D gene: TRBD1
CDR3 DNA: TGTGCCAGCAGCCAAGATGAGGGGGCGCGTAATTCACCCCTCCACTTT
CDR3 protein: CASSQDEGARNSPLHF

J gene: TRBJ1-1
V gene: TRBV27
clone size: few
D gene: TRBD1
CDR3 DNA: TGTGCCAGCAGTTTCGACAGGGGGACTGAAGCTTTCTTT
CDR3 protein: CASSFDRGTEAFF

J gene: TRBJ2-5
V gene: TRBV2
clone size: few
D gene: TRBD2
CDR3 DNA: TGTGCCAGCAGTGGAAGCGGGATCGGAGGAGAGACCCAGTACTTC
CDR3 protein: CASSGSGIGGETQYF

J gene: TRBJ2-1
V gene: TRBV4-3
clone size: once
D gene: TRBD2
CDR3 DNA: TGCGCCAGCAGCCTAGCGGGAGTCCCCTACAATGAGCAGTTCTTC
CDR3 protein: CASSLAGVPYNEQFF

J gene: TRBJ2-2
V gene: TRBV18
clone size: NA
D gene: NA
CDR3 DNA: TGTGCCAGCTCACCCCTACGGTCAAACGGGGAGCTGTTTTTT
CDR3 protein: CASSPLRSNGELFF

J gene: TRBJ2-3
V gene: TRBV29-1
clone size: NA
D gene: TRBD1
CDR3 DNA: TGCAGCGTCCCGAAAGGGGGCGCCACAGATACGCAGTATTTT
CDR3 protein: CSVPKGGATDTQYF

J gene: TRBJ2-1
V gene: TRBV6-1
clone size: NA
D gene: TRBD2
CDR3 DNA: TGTGCCAGCAGTGAGCCGGGCGGGAGGGCCCGGGATGAGCAGTTCTTC
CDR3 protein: CASSEPGGRARDEQFF

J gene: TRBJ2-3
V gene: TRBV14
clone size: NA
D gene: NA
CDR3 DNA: TGTGCCAGCAGCCTCCGGGACTTCACAGATACGCAGTATTTT
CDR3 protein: CASSLRDFTDTQYF

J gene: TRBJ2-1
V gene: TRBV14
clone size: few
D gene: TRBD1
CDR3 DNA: TGTGCCAGCAGCCAAGAAGGGACAGGAACTGAGCAGTTCTTC
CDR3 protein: CASSQEGTGTEQFF

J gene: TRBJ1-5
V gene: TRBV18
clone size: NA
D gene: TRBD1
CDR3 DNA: TGTGCCAGCTCCCCCTGGGGGGACAGGGTCGGTCAGCCCCAGCATTTT
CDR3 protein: CASSPWGDRVGQPQHF

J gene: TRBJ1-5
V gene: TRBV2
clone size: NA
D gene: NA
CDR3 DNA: TGTGCCAGCAGCGAGATCGGTCCCAGACTGGGCAATCAGCCCCAGCATTTT
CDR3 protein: CASSEIGPRLGNQPQHF

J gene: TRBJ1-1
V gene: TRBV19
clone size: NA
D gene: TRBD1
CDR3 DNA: TGTGCCAGTAGTCGGACAGGGCAGGGTGAAGCTTTCTTT
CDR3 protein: CASSRTGQGEAFF

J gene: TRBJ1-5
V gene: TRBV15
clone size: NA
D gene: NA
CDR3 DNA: TGTGCCACCAGCAGTGGTCCTATCGGGCGGGGCTTGAACAATCAGCCCCAGCATTTT
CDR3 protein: CATSSGPIGRGLNNQPQHF

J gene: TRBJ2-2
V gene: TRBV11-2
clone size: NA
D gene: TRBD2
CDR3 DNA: TGTGCCAGCAGTTCTAGAGCGAGCGGGAGGGCGGCCGGGGAGCTGTTTTTT
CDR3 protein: CASSSRASGRAAGELFF

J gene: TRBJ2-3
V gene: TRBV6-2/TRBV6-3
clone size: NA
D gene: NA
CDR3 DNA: TGTGCCAGCAGTTACGGGGGGAGTTCGACAGATACGCAGTATTTT
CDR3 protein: CASSYGGSSTDTQYF

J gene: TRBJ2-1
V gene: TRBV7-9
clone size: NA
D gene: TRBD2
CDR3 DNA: TGTGCCAGCAGCTTAATTAGCGGGAATGAGCAGTTCTTC
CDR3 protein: CASSLISGNEQFF

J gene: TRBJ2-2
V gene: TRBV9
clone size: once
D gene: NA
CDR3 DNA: TGTGCCAGCAGCATTTCAACCGGGGAGCTGTTTTTT
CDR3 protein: CASSISTGELFF

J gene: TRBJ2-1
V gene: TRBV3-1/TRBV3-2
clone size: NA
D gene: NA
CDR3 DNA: TGTGCCAGCAGCCAATATCGGTATAGTGAGCAGTTCTTC
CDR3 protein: CASSQYRYSEQFF

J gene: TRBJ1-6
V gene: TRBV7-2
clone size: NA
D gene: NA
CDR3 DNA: TGTGCCAGCAGCTTAGCGGGGGGGGCCCCTCCTTCACCCCTCCACTTT
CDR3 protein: CASSLAGGAPPSPLHF

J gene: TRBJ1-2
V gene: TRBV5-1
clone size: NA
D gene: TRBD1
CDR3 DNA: TGCGCCAGCAGCTCCGGGACAGGGATCGGCTATGGCTACACCTTC
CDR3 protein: CASSSGTGIGYGYTF

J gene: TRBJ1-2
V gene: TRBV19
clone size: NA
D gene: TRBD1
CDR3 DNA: TGTGCCAGTAGTGGACCGGGACAGGGGGCTCGGGGAGGCTACACCTTC
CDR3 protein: CASSGPGQGARGGYTF

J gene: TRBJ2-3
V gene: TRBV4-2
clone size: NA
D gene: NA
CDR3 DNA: TGTGCCAGCAGCCGATCAGGGGATGGGCAGGGCGCAGATACGCAGTATTTT
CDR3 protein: CASSRSGDGQGADTQYF

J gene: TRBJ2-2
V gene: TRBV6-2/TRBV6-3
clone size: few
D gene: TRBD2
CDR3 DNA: TGTGCCAGCAGTCCCGGGAGGGCCGTCACCGGGGAGCTGTTTTTT
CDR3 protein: CASSPGRAVTGELFF